This T cell receptor beta chain was identified during a study of identical twins. The study's findings and limits: In monozygotic twins, models underestimated the sharing of out-of-frame TCR alpha.

As for this clonotype: Antigen unknown. A junction boundary mismatches the germline segment, possibly from a read error.

Unique molecular identifiers were present on cDNA, and template switching added a universal primer site. TCRdb used MiXCR to reprocess the 5' RACE reads, holding one entry per CDR3 protein. The sample yields 1.5 million to 2 million distinct CDR3 sequences, less than 35% seen once. Germline assignment: CDR1 SEHNR and CDR2 FQNEAQ (reference sequence). CDR3 length equals 14 residues. The TCR was taken from a newborn girl in good health. Sequenced sample: cord blood. The chain couples TRBV7-9 to TRBJ1-2, with 7 bases aligning to TRBD1. CDR3 residues: CSSSNRDSNYGYTF. CDR3 sequence (DNA): TGTTCCAGCAGCAATAGGGACAGCAACTATGGCTACACCTTC.